The 14 T cell receptor beta chains below were found in one sample sequenced in a study of regulatory T cells in long-lasting Graves disease. Sequencing libraries for TCR beta were prepared with iRepertoire HTBI primers and Arm-PCR of CDR3 regions. TCRdb called the multiplex PCR reads again in MiXCR, with one record for every CDR3 protein. The sample records 700,000 or so distinct CDR3 sequences, approximately 31% being singletons. This sample's time point: persistent/refractory GD, antithyroid drugs over 5 years with positive TRAb. PBMCs were the source of the RNA used for TCR sequencing. The sample was peripheral blood mononuclear cells (PBMCs), taken when the disease was refractory, from a patient treated with antithyroid drugs. Receptors were obtained from a female donor with Graves disease.

This chain connects TRBV2 to TRBJ1-6; the D is unclear. V lost 7 bases and J 6 bases, leaving 19 bases between the germline ends. The CDR3 has 16 amino acids. Germline V gene data show CDR1 as SNHLY and CDR2 as FYNNEI. The CDR3 region is CASMPARTHSNSPLHF. The CDR3 DNA sequence: TGTGCCAGCATGCCAGCTAGGACCCATTCTAATTCACCCCTCCACTTT.

V usage is TRBV6-1 and J usage is TRBJ1-2; 7 positions match TRBD1. There are 15 residues in the CDR3. Germline assignment: CDR1 MNHNS and CDR2 SASEGT. V shed 6 bases and J 2 bases; nucleotides not matched to a gene: 9. The CDR3 region is CASRVLEGQNYGYTF. DNA for the CDR3: TGTGCCAGCAGGGTTCTTGAGGGACAGAACTATGGCTACACCTTC.

This chain joins TRBV6-1 and TRBJ2-7, with a possible D match to TRBD2 (5 bases). There are 14 residues in the CDR3. The germline V gene has CDR1 MNHNS and CDR2 SASEGT. Trimming left V 3 bases short and J 6 bases short, with 15 bases between. The CDR3 spells CASSDALGVSEQYF. In nucleotides, the CDR3 is TGTGCCAGCAGTGATGCACTAGGCGTCTCCGAGCAGTACTTC.

This clonotype was counted at least ten times. The CDR3 DNA follows: TGTGCCAGCAGGGGCGTTAATGAAAAACTGTTTTTT. It yields the protein CASRGVNEKLFF. The chain carries TRBV28 and TRBJ1-4; D is uncertain. Trimming took 6 bases from V and 4 from J, leaving 6 bases between them. Germline V lookup: CDR1 MDHEN, CDR2 SYDVKM. The CDR3 is made up of 12 amino acids.

A remark on this clonotype: No conserved phenylalanine or tryptophan is present at the end of the CDR3, so a read error is the likely explanation. This rearrangement joins TRBV28 to TRBJ2-7; 7 bases map to TRBD1. Germline lookup yields CDR1 MDHEN and CDR2 SYDVKM. Trimming at V came to 5 bases and at J to 5 bases, leaving 12 bases not matched to a gene. The CDR3 runs 15 residues. The CDR3 nucleotides are TGTGCCAGCAGTAGACTCTTTGACAGGGCCCACGAGCAGTACTCC. This codes for CASSRLFDRAHEQYS.

This clonotype was detected a few times. V is TRBV28 and J is TRBJ1-5; D uncertain. This CDR3 has 15 residues. Germline loops: CDR1 MDHEN, CDR2 SYDVKM. V dropped 6 bases and J dropped 2 bases, with 14 bases sitting between them. The CDR3 protein is CASRPHRGGNQPQHF. The CDR3, as DNA: TGTGCCAGCAGACCACACCGTGGGGGCAATCAGCCCCAGCATTTT.

This clonotype showed up many times. The chain uses TRBV12-3 or TRBV12-4 and TRBJ2-7; TRBD2 might be the D (6 bases). This CDR3 is 14 amino acids long. The V end lost 6 bases, the J end lost 5 bases, and 17 bases lay between the germline ends. The CDR3 DNA follows: TGTGCCAGCAGCAGGGACTTTACCGGCGACGAGCAGTACTTC. This encodes CASSRDFTGDEQYF.

About this clonotype itself: A read error is possible here, since a much larger clone lies one base away. The V and J genes are TRBV11-2 and TRBJ1-5; a weak D match, TRBD1 (6 bases). CDR1 is SGHAT and CDR2 is FQNNGV in the germline V gene. This CDR3 has 15 residues. The CDR3 nucleotides read TGTGCCGGCAGCTTAGCAGGGGATGGCAATCAGCCCCAGCATTTT. Protein product: CAGSLAGDGNQPQHF.

The chain carries TRBV3-1 and TRBJ1-1, with D tentatively TRBD1 (6 bases). The CDR3 extends over 14 amino acids. Germline V gene data show CDR1 as LGHDT and CDR2 as YNNKEL (reference sequence). V lost 1 base to trimming and J lost 6 bases, with 12 bases between them. CDR3 region: CASSQVPGAAEAFF. The CDR3 nucleotides read TGTGCCAGCAGCCAAGTTCCGGGGGCAGCTGAAGCTTTCTTT. Full variable domain (remainder filled in from reference TRBV3-1 and TRBJ1-1): DTAVSQTPKYLVTQMGNDKSIKCEQNLGHDTMYWYKQDSKKFLKIMFSYNNKELIINETVPNRFSPKSPDKAHLNLHINSLELGDSAVYFCASSQVPGAAEAFFGQGTRLTVV.

This clonotype was counted a few times. The chain combines TRBV19 with TRBJ1-4, with 7 bases matching TRBD1. The J segment lost 5 bases and the V segment lost 4 bases, leaving 4 bases of the junction unmatched. This CDR3 spans 14 amino acids. Per the germline V gene, CDR1 is LNHDA and CDR2 is SQIVND (reference sequence). This chain's CDR3 is CASSRQGPNEKLFF. The CDR3 DNA sequence: TGTGCCAGTAGTAGACAGGGTCCGAATGAAAAACTGTTTTTT.

The chain uses TRBV15 and TRBJ2-3; tentatively, D is TRBD2 (6 bases). Germline V gene data show CDR1 as LNHNV and CDR2 as YYDKDF (reference sequence). V was shortened by 0 bases and J by 4 bases, with 14 bases between the two germline ends. The CDR3 is 16 residues long. CDR3 DNA: TGTGCCACCAGCAGAGAAGGACGGGGGTACGCAGATACGCAGTATTTT. It yields the protein CATSREGRGYADTQYF.

CDR3 coding DNA: TGCAGTGCTATTCACACACCGGGAACGAGGTGGGAGACCCAGTACTTC. This encodes CSAIHTPGTRWETQYF. V and J are TRBV20-1 and TRBJ2-5, with a possible D match to TRBD2 (5 bases). This CDR3 region has 16 residues. Trimming cost V 4 bases and J 5 bases, with 23 bases left between them. Germline-derived CDR1 and CDR2 are DFQATT and SNEGSKA (reference sequence).

V and J are TRBV12-3 or TRBV12-4 and TRBJ2-3; possibly TRBD2 for D (5 bases). The CDR3 has 14 amino acids. V lost 3 bases and J lost 6, with 13 bases in between. CDR3 amino acids: CASSFTGLLDTQYF. The CDR3 DNA is TGTGCCAGCAGTTTTACGGGATTGTTGGATACGCAGTATTTT.

In its sample, this clonotype was seen many times. This chain links TRBV28 with TRBJ1-6, with D unresolved. The CDR3 has 8 residues. Germline lookup yields CDR1 MDHEN and CDR2 SYDVKM. CDR3 nucleotides: TGTGCACCTTCACCCCTCCACTTT. Protein sequence: CAPSPLHF.